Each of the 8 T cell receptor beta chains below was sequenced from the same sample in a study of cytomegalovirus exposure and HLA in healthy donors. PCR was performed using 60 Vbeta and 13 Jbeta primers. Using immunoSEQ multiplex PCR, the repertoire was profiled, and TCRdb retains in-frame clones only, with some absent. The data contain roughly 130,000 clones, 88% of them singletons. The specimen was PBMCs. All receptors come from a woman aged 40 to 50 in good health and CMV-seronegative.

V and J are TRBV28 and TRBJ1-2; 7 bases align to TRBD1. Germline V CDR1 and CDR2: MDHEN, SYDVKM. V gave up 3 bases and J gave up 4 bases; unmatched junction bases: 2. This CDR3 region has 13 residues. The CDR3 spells CASSFRQGYGYTF. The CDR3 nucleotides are TGTGCCAGCAGTTTTAGACAGGGCTATGGCTACACCTTC.

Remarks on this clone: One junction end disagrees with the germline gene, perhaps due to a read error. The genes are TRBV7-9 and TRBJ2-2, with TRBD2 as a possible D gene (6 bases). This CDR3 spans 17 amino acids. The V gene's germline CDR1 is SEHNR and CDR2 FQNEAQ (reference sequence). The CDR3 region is CSSSLQNAGTGTGELFF. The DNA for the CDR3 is TGTTCCAGCAGCTTACAAAACGCCGGGACTGGCACCGGGGAGCTGTTTTTT.

The CDR3 region is CSAAAIRTGLPENTIYF. CDR3 coding DNA: TGCAGCGCCGCGGCTATCCGGACAGGGCTTCCAGAAAACACCATATATTTT. The rearrangement uses TRBV29-1 and TRBJ1-3; 8 bases line up with TRBD1. Germline CDR1 and CDR2: SQVTM and ANQGSEA. The V gene end was trimmed by 7 bases and the J gene end by 6 bases; junction bases not matched to a gene: 20. The CDR3 is made up of 17 amino acids. The entire variable domain, with the rest obtained from reference TRBV29-1 and TRBJ1-3, is as follows: SAVISQKPSRDICQRGTSLTIQCQVDSQVTMMFWYRQQPGQSLTLIATANQGSEATYESGFVIDKFPISRPNLTFSTLTVSNMSPEDSSIYLCSAAAIRTGLPENTIYFGEGSWLTVV.

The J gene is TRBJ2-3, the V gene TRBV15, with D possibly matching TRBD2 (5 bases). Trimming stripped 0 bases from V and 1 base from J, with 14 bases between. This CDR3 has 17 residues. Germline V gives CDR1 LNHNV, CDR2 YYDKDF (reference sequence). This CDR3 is CATSREQRTTGTDTQYF. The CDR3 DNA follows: TGTGCCACCAGCAGAGAACAGCGGACGACGGGCACAGATACGCAGTATTTT.

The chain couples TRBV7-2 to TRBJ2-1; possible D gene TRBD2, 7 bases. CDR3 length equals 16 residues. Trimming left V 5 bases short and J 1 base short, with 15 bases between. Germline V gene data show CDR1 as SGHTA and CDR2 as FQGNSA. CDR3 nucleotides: TGTGCCAGCAGCCGGTGGGGGCGGGGGTCCTACAATGAGCAGTTCTTC. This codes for CASSRWGRGSYNEQFF. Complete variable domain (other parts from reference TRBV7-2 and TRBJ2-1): GAGVSQSPSNKVTEKGKDVELRCDPISGHTALYWYRQSLGQGLEFLIYFQGNSAPDKSGLPSDRFSAERTGGSVSTLTIQRTQQEDSAVYLCASSRWGRGSYNEQFFGPGTRLTVL.

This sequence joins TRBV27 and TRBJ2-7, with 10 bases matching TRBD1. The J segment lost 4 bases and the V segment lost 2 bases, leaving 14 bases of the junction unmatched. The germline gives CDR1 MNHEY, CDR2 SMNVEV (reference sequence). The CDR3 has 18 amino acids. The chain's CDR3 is CASSLRPGQGLRPYEQYF. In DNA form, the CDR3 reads TGTGCCAGCAGTTTACGGCCGGGACAGGGGTTACGTCCGTACGAGCAGTACTTC.

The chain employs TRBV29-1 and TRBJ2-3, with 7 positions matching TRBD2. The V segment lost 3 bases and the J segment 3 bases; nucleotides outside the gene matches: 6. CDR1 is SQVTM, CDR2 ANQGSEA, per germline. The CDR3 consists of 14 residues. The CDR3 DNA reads TGCAGCGTTGACGCCGGGGGGAGGACAGATACGCAGTATTTT. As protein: CSVDAGGRTDTQYF.

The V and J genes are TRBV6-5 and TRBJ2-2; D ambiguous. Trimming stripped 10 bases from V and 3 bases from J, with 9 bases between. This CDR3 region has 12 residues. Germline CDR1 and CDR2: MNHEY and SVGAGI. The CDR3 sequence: CATLGDTGELFF. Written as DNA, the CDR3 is TGTGCCACACTTGGAGACACCGGGGAGCTGTTTTTT.